This entry lists 30 T cell receptor beta chains sequenced from one sample in a study of identical twins. TCRdb used MiXCR to reprocess the 5' RACE reads, holding one entry per CDR3 protein. The sample holds approximately 890,000 distinct CDR3 sequences; roughly an eighth are singletons and the top ten take roughly 1.6%. A further study also used this sample, focusing on yellow fever vaccine responses in identical twins.

Input material: PBMCs. These TCRs come from a woman aged 18-30 years in good health.

This clonotype came up many times. This chain uses TRBV5-1 with TRBJ2-2; a weak D match, TRBD2 (5 bases). CDR3 size: 14 residues. The V end lost 7 bases, the J end lost 1 base, and 11 bases lay between the germline ends. Germline V gene lookup returns CDR1 SGHRS and CDR2 YFSETQ. The CDR3 reads CASSSGENTGELFF. CDR3 bases: TGCGCCAGCTCTTCCGGGGAGAACACCGGGGAGCTGTTTTTT.

This clonotype was counted a few times. V gene TRBV5-1 combines with J gene TRBJ2-5, with TRBD2 as a possible D gene (5 bases). CDR1 is SGHRS, CDR2 YFSETQ, per germline. This CDR3 region has 18 residues. V shed 0 bases and J shed 1 base, with 19 bases lying between them. The CDR3 here is CASSLDGVQRPAQETQYF. The DNA for the CDR3 is TGCGCCAGCAGCTTGGATGGGGTACAGCGGCCTGCCCAAGAGACCCAGTACTTC. The full variable domain, with the rest looked up from reference TRBV5-1 and TRBJ2-5, is KAGVTQTPRYLIKTRGQQVTLSCSPISGHRSVSWYQQTPGQGLQFLFEYFSETQRNKGNFPGRFSGRQFSNSRSEMNVSTLELGDSALYLCASSLDGVQRPAQETQYFGPGTRLLVL.

Only a few counts were recorded for this clonotype. The CDR3 nucleotides are TGTGCCAGCAGAGAAGCGGGAGGGTTCCACGAGCAGTACTTC. Translated, it gives CASREAGGFHEQYF. V usage is TRBV11-2 and J usage is TRBJ2-7; TRBD2 matches 10 bases. The CDR3 contains 14 residues. Unmatched junction bases numbered 7, after V lost 6 bases and J lost 5 bases. Germline loops: CDR1 SGHAT, CDR2 FQNNGV.

The V call is TRBV5-1, the J call TRBJ2-7, with D tentatively TRBD1 (5 bases). The CDR3 loop spans 14 amino acids. Between the trimmed V and J ends, which lost 4 bases and 3 bases, there was a span of 14 bases. Germline V gene lookup returns CDR1 SGHRS and CDR2 YFSETQ. The CDR3 sequence is CASSTEGHRYEQYF. For the CDR3, the DNA is TGCGCCAGCAGCACCGAAGGACACCGCTACGAGCAGTACTTC.

This clonotype was seen more than once but under ten times. The CDR3 protein is CASSGGTGTEQFF. The CDR3 DNA reads as TGTGCCAGCAGTGGCGGGACAGGGACTGAGCAGTTCTTC. The chain is built from TRBV2 and TRBJ2-1; 9 nucleotides agree with TRBD1. Looked up from germline, CDR1 is SNHLY and CDR2 is FYNNEI. The CDR3 runs to 13 residues. Losses at the gene ends were 4 bases for V and 9 bases for J; bases not matched to a gene: 4.

The V and J genes are TRBV27 and TRBJ2-2; D unclear. In germline, CDR1 is MNHEY, CDR2 SMNVEV (reference sequence). V was cut by 3 bases and J by 6 bases, with 5 bases left in between. The length of the CDR3 is 12 residues. The CDR3 region has the DNA TGTGCCAGCAGTTTTCGGGCCGGGGAGCTGTTTTTT. Translation: CASSFRAGELFF.

In this sample, this clonotype turned up many times. The V gene is TRBV29-1, the J gene TRBJ1-2, with D possibly matching TRBD1 (5 bases). Germline values: CDR1 SQVTM, CDR2 ANQGSEA. CDR3 length equals 12 residues. V lost 6 bases and J lost 11, with 19 bases in between. The CDR3 DNA reads as TGCAGCGTCGTCACCGGGGCTGCCATGTACACCTTC. Its protein product is CSVVTGAAMYTF.

This clonotype has ten or more counts. The chain has TRBV20-1 and TRBJ2-1, with TRBD2 identical over 11 bases. The trim removed 0 bases at V and 0 bases at J, leaving 1 base unmatched. CDR3 length: 16 amino acids. Germline V lookup: CDR1 DFQATT, CDR2 SNEGSKA (reference sequence). The CDR3 loop is CSARDLAGGSYNEQFF. The CDR3 DNA reads TGCAGTGCTAGAGATCTAGCGGGAGGCTCCTACAATGAGCAGTTCTTC.

This clonotype has a count of ten or more. The chain uses TRBV12-3 or TRBV12-4 and TRBJ1-6; perhaps TRBD1 as D (6 bases). The CDR3 runs to 15 residues. Trimming stripped 4 bases from V and 5 bases from J, with 12 bases between. The CDR3 coding sequence is TGTGCCAGCAGTTCGGACAGCCGAAATAATTCACCCCTCCACTTT. It codes for CASSSDSRNNSPLHF.

This clonotype appeared a few times. V usage is TRBV7-2 and J usage is TRBJ1-5; D is unclear. The V gene lost 2 bases and the J gene lost 3 bases, with 8 bases spanning the gap. This CDR3 spans 14 amino acids. Germline V lookup: CDR1 SGHTA, CDR2 FQGNSA. The CDR3 spells CASSLNSYNQPQHF. In DNA, the CDR3 is TGTGCCAGCAGCTTAAACAGTTACAATCAGCCCCAGCATTTT. Drawing the rest from reference TRBV7-2 and TRBJ1-5, the complete variable domain is GAGVSQSPSNKVTEKGKDVELRCDPISGHTALYWYRQSLGQGLEFLIYFQGNSAPDKSGLPSDRFSAERTGGSVSTLTIQRTQQEDSAVYLCASSLNSYNQPQHFGDGTRLSIL.

This clonotype was found many times. The chain recombines TRBV5-1 with TRBJ2-3, with 11 bases fitting TRBD2. V shed 4 bases, J shed 6 bases, and the junction held 10 bases outside the gene matches. The germline V gene encodes CDR1 SGHRS and CDR2 YFSETQ. The CDR3 extends over 16 amino acids. In nucleotides, the CDR3 is TGCGCCAGCAGCCCTACCCTAGCGGGGGGCATGGATACGCAGTATTTT. Amino acid sequence: CASSPTLAGGMDTQYF.

The V call is TRBV18, the J call TRBJ2-3, with D possibly TRBD2 on 6 matching bases. V was pared by 0 bases and J by 5 bases, with 18 bases between. Germline CDR1 is KGHSH and CDR2 is LQKENI. CDR3 length equals 17 residues. The CDR3 coding sequence is TGTGCCAGCTCACCACCCCCGGACTACCAGGGTTTAGATACGCAGTATTTT. Protein sequence: CASSPPPDYQGLDTQYF.

This chain joins TRBV19 and TRBJ2-3; 9 bases match TRBD1. Germline V gives CDR1 LNHDA, CDR2 SQIVND (reference sequence). The trim removed 3 bases at V and 0 bases at J, leaving 1 base unmatched. This CDR3 comprises 15 residues. CDR3: CASSIGTGSTDTQYF. CDR3 nucleotide sequence: TGTGCCAGTAGTATTGGGACAGGGAGCACAGATACGCAGTATTTT. Full variable domain (missing parts from reference TRBV19 and TRBJ2-3): DGGITQSPKYLFRKEGQNVTLSCEQNLNHDAMYWYRQDPGQGLRLIYYSQIVNDFQKGDIAEGYSVSREKKESFPLTVTSAQKNPTAFYLCASSIGTGSTDTQYFGPGTRLTVL.

The CDR3 coding sequence is TGCAGCGCAATTGGGGGGCGGGATGAAGCTTTCTTT. Amino acid sequence: CSAIGGRDEAFF. The chain is built from TRBV29-1 and TRBJ1-1; possibly TRBD1 for D (6 bases). Germline V gene lookup returns CDR1 SQVTM and CDR2 ANQGSEA. V lost 7 bases, J lost 7 bases, and 16 bases lay in between. The length of the CDR3 is 12 residues.

The V call is TRBV7-9, the J call TRBJ2-7; 10 bases match TRBD2. The CDR3 runs to 15 residues. Trimming at V came to 5 bases and at J to 4 bases, leaving 8 bases not matched to a gene. CDR1 and CDR2 from the germline V gene are SEHNR and FQNEAQ (reference sequence). This CDR3 reads CASSPLSGRWYEQYF. The CDR3 bases are TGTGCCAGCAGCCCCCTTAGCGGGAGGTGGTACGAGCAGTACTTC.

Many counts were recorded for this clonotype. The CDR3 nucleotides are TGTGCCAGCTCCGCGGGAGGGCCCTTTTTCACAGATACGCAGTATTTT. It is translated as CASSAGGPFFTDTQYF. The rearrangement joins TRBV2 to TRBJ2-3, with 9 bases that match TRBD2. The CDR3 is 16 amino acids. Germline lookup yields CDR1 SNHLY and CDR2 FYNNEI. V lost 8 bases, J lost 2 bases, and 11 bases stayed unmatched.

This clonotype was seen at least ten times. V usage is TRBV5-1 and J usage is TRBJ1-2; D is unclear. V lost 0 bases and J 3 bases, leaving 6 bases between the germline ends. The germline gives CDR1 SGHRS, CDR2 YFSETQ. CDR3 size: 13 residues. CDR3 sequence reads: CASSLVADYGYTF. The DNA of the CDR3 is TGCGCCAGCAGCTTGGTGGCAGACTATGGCTACACCTTC.

This chain uses TRBV14 with TRBJ2-2; D remains ambiguous. V dropped 4 bases and J dropped 6 bases, with 15 bases sitting between them. The CDR3 is 15 residues long. Germline CDR1 and CDR2: SGHDN and FVKESK. The CDR3 DNA sequence: TGTGCCAGCAGCCCCTTAGGATTGCGTTCCGGGGAGCTGTTTTTT. It codes for CASSPLGLRSGELFF.

The chain is built from TRBV6-1 and TRBJ1-3; 8 nucleotides agree with TRBD1. Germline V gene data show CDR1 as MNHNS and CDR2 as SASEGT. The CDR3 covers 15 residues. Losses at the gene ends were 3 bases for V and 5 bases for J; bases not matched to a gene: 6. CDR3 sequence (DNA): TGTGCCAGCAGTGACCAGGGGGCCGGGCGAAACACCATATATTTT. Residues: CASSDQGAGRNTIYF.

This clonotype appeared many times. The chain employs TRBV10-3 and TRBJ2-7; TRBD1 matches at 7 bases. This CDR3 has 13 amino acids. Trimming cost V 4 bases and J 5 bases; bases outside gene matches: 5. Germline V CDR1 and CDR2: ENHRY, SYGVKD. CDR3 nucleotide sequence: TGTGCCATCAGTGGGGACAGTCCCGACGAGCAGTACGTC. Amino acids: CAISGDSPDEQYV.

The rearrangement joins TRBV18 to TRBJ1-2; 10 bases align to TRBD1. The CDR3 loop spans 14 amino acids. Trimming at V came to 2 bases and at J to 3 bases, leaving 0 bases not matched to a gene. CDR1 and CDR2 (germline): KGHSH, LQKENI. In nucleotides, the CDR3 is TGTGCCAGCTCACCAGGGACAGGGGACTATGGCTACACCTTC. It encodes CASSPGTGDYGYTF. Variable domain in full (rest from reference TRBV18 and TRBJ1-2): NAGVMQNPRHLVRRRGQEARLRCSPMKGHSHVYWYRQLPEEGLKFMVYLQKENIIDESGMPKERFSAEFPKEGPSILRIQQVVRGDSAAYFCASSPGTGDYGYTFGSGTRLTVV.

The CDR3 DNA follows: TGCGCCAGCAGCTTGGGGGACAGGGGGCAAGCTAACTATGGCTACACCTTC. Its translation: CASSLGDRGQANYGYTF. The V gene is TRBV5-1, the J gene TRBJ1-2, with 12 nucleotides matching TRBD1. The CDR3 sequence is 17 residues long. The junction had 3 bases not matched to a gene; V was cut back by 0 bases and J by 0 bases. CDR1 is SGHRS and CDR2 is YFSETQ in the germline V gene.

This clonotype was detected many times. The rearrangement joins TRBV10-3 to TRBJ2-5; 7 bases fit TRBD2. Trimming cost V 0 bases and J 1 base; bases outside gene matches: 8. The CDR3 runs to 17 residues. Germline CDR1 is ENHRY and CDR2 is SYGVKD. CDR3 DNA: TGTGCCATCAGTGAGTCTGGGTCTAGCGGCTTCCAAGAGACCCAGTACTTC. It yields the protein CAISESGSSGFQETQYF.

This clonotype was recorded a few times. The rearrangement uses TRBV29-1 and TRBJ2-7; 9 nucleotides align to TRBD1. CDR3 size: 14 residues. From germline, CDR1 is SQVTM and CDR2 ANQGSEA. V lost 2 bases and J lost 2; bases outside the gene matches: 4. The DNA of the CDR3 is TGCAGCGTTGAAATTGGGACAGGGACCTACGAGCAGTACTTC. Encoded protein: CSVEIGTGTYEQYF.

The genes are TRBV4-1 and TRBJ2-2, with 11 bases identical to TRBD1. From germline, CDR1 is MGHRA and CDR2 YSYEKL. J was trimmed by 5 bases and V by 6 bases; bases with no gene match: 11. The CDR3 sequence is 17 residues long. CDR3 region: CASSQTGTGGATGELFF. The CDR3 region has the DNA TGCGCCAGCAGTCAAACCGGGACAGGGGGTGCGACCGGGGAGCTGTTTTTT.

The chain is built from TRBV6-2 or TRBV6-3 and TRBJ2-3; D gene unclear. CDR1 is MNHEY, CDR2 SVGEGT, per germline. V lost 6 bases and J lost 2, with 15 bases in between. This CDR3 spans 15 amino acids. CDR3: CASRGLEEYTDTQYF. CDR3 nucleotide sequence: TGTGCCAGCAGGGGCCTAGAGGAATACACAGATACGCAGTATTTT.

This chain uses TRBV6-4 with TRBJ1-2; D may be TRBD1 (6 bases). CDR1 and CDR2 (germline): MRHNA, SNTAGT. The germline V and J ends were trimmed by 6 bases and 5 bases, with 13 bases remaining between them. The CDR3 runs 13 residues. CDR3 loop: CASSPGAEYGYTF. CDR3 nucleotide sequence: TGTGCCAGCAGCCCGGGGGCCGAATATGGCTACACCTTC.

The V and J genes are TRBV5-5 and TRBJ1-1; D remains unclear. CDR3 length: 16 amino acids. V lost 0 bases to trimming and J lost 1 base, with 13 bases between them. The germline V gene has CDR1 SGHKS and CDR2 YYEKEE (reference sequence). CDR3 coding DNA: TGTGCCAGCAGCTTGGGATGGGTAGATCCGAACACTGAAGCTTTCTTT. Translation gives CASSLGWVDPNTEAFF.

The J gene is TRBJ1-1, the V gene TRBV15; no clear D. Germline loops: CDR1 LNHNV, CDR2 YYDKDF (reference sequence). V was shortened by 8 bases and J by 2 bases, with 6 bases between the two germline ends. The CDR3 is 11 residues long. The CDR3 region has the DNA TGTGCCACCCAATCTAACACTGAAGCTTTCTTT. Its translation: CATQSNTEAFF.

This clonotype showed up just a few times. The chain couples TRBV5-1 to TRBJ2-1, with TRBD2 matching over 8 bases. This CDR3 comprises 15 residues. Trimming took 4 bases from V and 9 from J; bases not matched to a gene: 12. The V gene's germline CDR1 is SGHRS and CDR2 YFSETQ. CDR3 nucleotides: TGCGCCAGCAGCGCGCGAGCGGGGGCACGTAGTGAGCAGTTCTTC. Its translation is CASSARAGARSEQFF. Full variable domain (outside the CDR3, taken from reference TRBV5-1 and TRBJ2-1): KAGVTQTPRYLIKTRGQQVTLSCSPISGHRSVSWYQQTPGQGLQFLFEYFSETQRNKGNFPGRFSGRQFSNSRSEMNVSTLELGDSALYLCASSARAGARSEQFFGPGTRLTVL.